The rows below give T cell receptor beta chains drawn from one sample of a study of CD8+CD57+ T cells in acquired aplastic anemia. A single record per CDR3 protein comes from TCRdb applying MiXCR to the reads. The table records around 190,000 distinct CDR3 sequences, around half of them present only once. The sample was sorted CD4+, CD8+, or CD8+CD57+ T cells (not recorded which) from PBMCs. Receptors were obtained from a human donor in good health, serving as a control. CDR3s include the opening cysteine and the closing phenylalanine or tryptophan. The order of the fields is clone size, D gene, V gene, J gene, CDR3 length, CDR3 protein, CDR3 DNA. The D gene is left open where the match is weak. The size entry is marked missing in some rows and otherwise reads once, few, many or a size class.

abundance: many
d_gene: TRBD1
v_gene: TRBV7-3
j_gene: TRBJ2-3
len: 16
CDR3aa: CASSSGTGSSTDTQYF
CDR3nt: TGTGCCAGCAGTTCCGGGACAGGGTCTAGCACAGATACGCAGTATTTT

abundance: many
d_gene: TRBD1
v_gene: TRBV7-9
j_gene: TRBJ1-5
len: 14
CDR3aa: CASSTTGDGLPQHF
CDR3nt: TGTGCCAGCAGCACGACAGGGGATGGTCTGCCCCAGCATTTT

abundance: .
d_gene: TRBD2
v_gene: TRBV24-1
j_gene: TRBJ2-1
len: 16
CDR3aa: CATSDSGTSTDNEQFF
CDR3nt: TGTGCCACCAGTGACTCCGGGACTAGCACTGACAATGAGCAGTTCTTC

abundance: few
d_gene: TRBD1
v_gene: TRBV30
j_gene: TRBJ2-5
len: 14
CDR3aa: CAVKSTGGGETQYF
CDR3nt: TGTGCCGTCAAATCGACAGGGGGCGGAGAGACCCAGTACTTC

abundance: many
d_gene: .
v_gene: TRBV14
j_gene: TRBJ1-4
len: 14
CDR3aa: CASSRARGTEKLFF
CDR3nt: TGTGCCAGCAGCCGGGCCAGGGGAACCGAAAAACTGTTTTTT

abundance: .
d_gene: .
v_gene: TRBV24-1
j_gene: TRBJ2-2
len: 14
CDR3aa: CATSDASKTGELFF
CDR3nt: TGTGCCACCAGTGATGCTAGTAAAACCGGGGAGCTGTTTTTT

abundance: .
d_gene: .
v_gene: TRBV15
j_gene: TRBJ2-6
len: 15
CDR3aa: CATSVGGTGANVLTF
CDR3nt: TGTGCCACCAGCGTAGGTGGGACTGGGGCCAACGTCCTGACTTTC

abundance: .
d_gene: .
v_gene: TRBV2
j_gene: TRBJ2-7
len: 14
CDR3aa: CASSLGTISYEQYF
CDR3nt: TGTGCCAGCAGTTTAGGGACCATCTCCTACGAGCAGTACTTC

abundance: .
d_gene: .
v_gene: TRBV29-1
j_gene: TRBJ1-1
len: 13
CDR3aa: CSVEQVLNTEAFF
CDR3nt: TGCAGCGTTGAACAGGTTTTGAACACTGAAGCTTTCTTT

abundance: .
d_gene: TRBD2
v_gene: TRBV30
j_gene: TRBJ2-1
len: 15
CDR3aa: CAWRQTSGIYNEQFF
CDR3nt: TGTGCCTGGAGGCAAACTAGCGGAATATACAATGAGCAGTTCTTC

abundance: .
d_gene: TRBD2
v_gene: TRBV4-3
j_gene: TRBJ2-1
len: 16
CDR3aa: CASSQDSTSGGNEQFF
CDR3nt: TGCGCCAGCAGCCAAGATAGCACTAGCGGGGGGAATGAGCAGTTCTTC

abundance: .
d_gene: TRBD2
v_gene: TRBV29-1
j_gene: TRBJ2-3
len: 13
CDR3aa: CSVEEGGGDTQYF
CDR3nt: TGCAGCGTTGAAGAGGGGGGGGGAGATACGCAGTATTTT

abundance: .
d_gene: .
v_gene: TRBV7-9
j_gene: TRBJ2-2
len: 17
CDR3aa: CASSLRGAKGNTGELFF
CDR3nt: TGTGCCAGCAGCTTAAGGGGGGCCAAGGGAAACACCGGGGAGCTGTTTTTT

abundance: .
d_gene: .
v_gene: TRBV29-1
j_gene: TRBJ2-3
len: 11
CDR3aa: CSVETDQRQYF
CDR3nt: TGCAGCGTTGAAACTGACCAGCGGCAGTATTTT

abundance: many
d_gene: TRBD1
v_gene: TRBV2
j_gene: TRBJ1-6
len: 16
CDR3aa: CASRVATGTINSPLHF
CDR3nt: TGTGCCAGCAGAGTAGCGACAGGGACTATTAATTCACCCCTCCACTTT

abundance: many
d_gene: .
v_gene: TRBV7-9
j_gene: TRBJ1-5
len: 16
CDR3aa: CASSRWIGQYNQPQHF
CDR3nt: TGTGCCAGCAGCCGATGGATCGGACAGTACAATCAGCCCCAGCATTTT

abundance: many
d_gene: .
v_gene: TRBV6-5
j_gene: TRBJ1-6
len: 12
CDR3aa: CASSTGNSPLHF
CDR3nt: TGTGCCAGCAGCACCGGGAATTCACCCCTCCACTTT

abundance: many
d_gene: .
v_gene: TRBV5-6
j_gene: TRBJ1-6
len: 14
CDR3aa: CASSLKDRFVPLHF
CDR3nt: TGTGCCAGCAGCTTGAAGGACCGGTTCGTACCCCTCCACTTT

abundance: .
d_gene: .
v_gene: TRBV24-1
j_gene: TRBJ2-1
len: 15
CDR3aa: CATSDPPGGNNEQFF
CDR3nt: TGTGCCACCAGTGATCCTCCAGGGGGGAATAATGAGCAGTTCTTC

abundance: few
d_gene: .
v_gene: TRBV7-8
j_gene: TRBJ1-5
len: 15
CDR3aa: CASSPQGFENQPQHF
CDR3nt: TGTGCCAGCAGCCCCCAGGGCTTCGAAAATCAGCCCCAGCATTTT

abundance: .
d_gene: .
v_gene: TRBV6-5
j_gene: TRBJ1-3
len: 13
CDR3aa: CASRWGDGNTIYF
CDR3nt: TGTGCCAGCCGTTGGGGAGATGGAAACACCATATATTTT

abundance: many
d_gene: .
v_gene: TRBV5-1
j_gene: TRBJ2-3
len: 16
CDR3aa: CASSLAAGIGTDTQYF
CDR3nt: TGCGCCAGCAGCTTGGCAGCAGGCATCGGCACAGATACGCAGTATTTT

abundance: many
d_gene: TRBD1
v_gene: TRBV28
j_gene: TRBJ2-7
len: 15
CDR3aa: CASSLSRTGGYEQYF
CDR3nt: TGTGCCAGCAGTTTAAGCCGGACAGGGGGCTACGAGCAGTACTTC

abundance: .
d_gene: .
v_gene: TRBV20-1
j_gene: TRBJ2-7
len: 12
CDR3aa: CSASGTTHEQYF
CDR3nt: TGCAGTGCTTCCGGGACAACCCACGAGCAGTACTTC

abundance: .
d_gene: TRBD1
v_gene: TRBV5-1
j_gene: TRBJ1-2
len: 15
CDR3aa: CASSLEGQGAAGYTF
CDR3nt: TGCGCCAGCAGCTTGGAGGGACAGGGGGCCGCTGGCTACACCTTC

abundance: .
d_gene: TRBD2
v_gene: TRBV7-2
j_gene: TRBJ2-3
len: 16
CDR3aa: CASSRGGHWSTDTQYF
CDR3nt: TGTGCCAGCAGTCGGGGGGGACACTGGAGCACAGATACGCAGTATTTT

abundance: .
d_gene: .
v_gene: TRBV10-3
j_gene: TRBJ2-3
len: 14
CDR3aa: CAISEGQSTDTQYF
CDR3nt: TGTGCCATCAGTGAGGGTCAGAGCACAGATACGCAGTATTTT

abundance: many
d_gene: TRBD1
v_gene: TRBV20-1
j_gene: TRBJ2-4
len: 15
CDR3aa: CSARGGRGRGNIQYF
CDR3nt: TGCAGTGCTAGAGGGGGCAGGGGGCGGGGAAACATTCAGTACTTC

abundance: .
d_gene: TRBD1
v_gene: TRBV29-1
j_gene: TRBJ2-7
len: 15
CDR3aa: CSVVSRDRGGLEQYF
CDR3nt: TGCAGCGTTGTGTCTAGAGACAGGGGTGGTCTCGAGCAGTACTTC

abundance: .
d_gene: .
v_gene: TRBV11-2
j_gene: TRBJ1-4
len: 17
CDR3aa: CASSQGELDGYNEKLFF
CDR3nt: TGTGCCAGCAGCCAAGGGGAGTTGGACGGCTATAATGAAAAACTGTTTTTT

abundance: .
d_gene: TRBD1
v_gene: TRBV19
j_gene: TRBJ1-2
len: 15
CDR3aa: CASSIKGTANYGYTF
CDR3nt: TGTGCCAGTAGTATTAAGGGGACAGCTAACTATGGCTACACCTTC

abundance: many
d_gene: .
v_gene: TRBV6-2/TRBV6-3
j_gene: TRBJ2-3
len: 13
CDR3aa: CASSSQGGDTQYF
CDR3nt: TGTGCCAGCAGTTCCCAGGGGGGAGATACGCAGTATTTT

abundance: .
d_gene: .
v_gene: TRBV12-3/TRBV12-4
j_gene: TRBJ1-3
len: 17
CDR3aa: CASSLWAQTDSGNTIYF
CDR3nt: TGTGCCAGCAGTTTATGGGCACAGACCGACTCTGGAAACACCATATATTTT

abundance: .
d_gene: .
v_gene: TRBV7-2
j_gene: TRBJ2-7
len: 15
CDR3aa: CASSQEVRGLHEQYF
CDR3nt: TGTGCCAGCAGCCAAGAAGTCCGGGGGCTCCACGAGCAGTACTTC

abundance: few
d_gene: .
v_gene: TRBV29-1
j_gene: TRBJ1-1
len: 14
CDR3aa: CSVEDGRMNTEAFF
CDR3nt: TGCAGCGTTGAAGATGGGAGAATGAACACTGAAGCTTTCTTT

abundance: many
d_gene: .
v_gene: TRBV4-2
j_gene: TRBJ1-2
len: 14
CDR3aa: CASSQGAGSYGYTF
CDR3nt: TGTGCCAGCAGCCAAGGGGCAGGGTCGTACGGCTACACCTTC